These T cell receptor beta chains were read from a single sample in a study of blood T cell repertoires in COVID-19. Profiling relied on immunoSEQ multiplex PCR, and the TCRdb table lists in-frame clones only, not all of them. The profile shows hundreds of thousands of clones, 80% to 90% of them singletons. Sequencing was done on a sample of peripheral blood. The receptors were sampled from a woman in her forties or fifties with acute or convalescent COVID-19. Both conserved end residues are part of each CDR3. A D gene is named only where the DNA matches it firmly. Only part of the rows carry a size: once, few, many, or a class if the clone is expanded.

cdr3_nt: TGTGCCAGCAGTACACGACTCCGTGATACGCAGTATTTT; cdr3_aa: CASSTRLRDTQYF; j_call: TRBJ2-3; d_call: NA; v_call: TRBV2; clone_size: NA
cdr3_nt: TGTGCCAGCAGCTTGGGCAGGGGGCCCGTTGGCTACACCTTC; cdr3_aa: CASSLGRGPVGYTF; j_call: TRBJ1-2; d_call: TRBD1; v_call: TRBV7-9; clone_size: NA
cdr3_nt: TGTGCCAGCAGTGAGTATGAGACCCAGTACTTC; cdr3_aa: CASSEYETQYF; j_call: TRBJ2-5; d_call: NA; v_call: TRBV5-5; clone_size: once
cdr3_nt: TGTGCCAGCAGTTTCGGGACTATCTCCTACGAGCAGTACTTC; cdr3_aa: CASSFGTISYEQYF; j_call: TRBJ2-7; d_call: TRBD2; v_call: TRBV28; clone_size: NA
cdr3_nt: TGTGCCAGCAGCTTGGCCCGAACAGCCAAAGAGACCCAGTACTTC; cdr3_aa: CASSLARTAKETQYF; j_call: TRBJ2-5; d_call: NA; v_call: TRBV5-6; clone_size: NA
cdr3_nt: TGTGCCAGCAGCCCCAGGACTAGCGGGAGGGGGAGTGAGCAGTTCTTC; cdr3_aa: CASSPRTSGRGSEQFF; j_call: TRBJ2-1; d_call: TRBD2; v_call: TRBV7-2; clone_size: NA
cdr3_nt: TGCAGCGTTGTGGGGGACAGGGGCTACGAGCAGTACTTC; cdr3_aa: CSVVGDRGYEQYF; j_call: TRBJ2-7; d_call: TRBD1; v_call: TRBV29-1; clone_size: NA
cdr3_nt: TGCGCCAGTCAACTATCGAACACCGGGGAGCTGTTTTTT; cdr3_aa: CASQLSNTGELFF; j_call: TRBJ2-2; d_call: NA; v_call: TRBV5-1; clone_size: NA
cdr3_nt: TGTGCCAGCAGGGGCGGGACTAGCTCTTACGAGCAGTACTTC; cdr3_aa: CASRGGTSSYEQYF; j_call: TRBJ2-7; d_call: TRBD2; v_call: TRBV28; clone_size: NA
cdr3_nt: TGCGCCAGCAGCTGGACGGACAACCAAGAGACCCAGTACTTC; cdr3_aa: CASSWTDNQETQYF; j_call: TRBJ2-5; d_call: NA; v_call: TRBV5-1; clone_size: NA
cdr3_nt: TGTGCCAGCAGGAGAAAACCGGGACAGGAGGCTTTCTTT; cdr3_aa: CASRRKPGQEAFF; j_call: TRBJ1-1; d_call: TRBD1; v_call: TRBV6-5; clone_size: once
cdr3_nt: TGTGCCAGCAGCTCAGACCCGGGACTAGCGGGAGTTGGTGGGGAGCTGTTTTTT; cdr3_aa: CASSSDPGLAGVGGELFF; j_call: TRBJ2-2; d_call: TRBD2; v_call: TRBV9; clone_size: NA
cdr3_nt: TGCGCCAGCAGCGGGGGGACAGGCGAAGAAAAACTGTTTTTT; cdr3_aa: CASSGGTGEEKLFF; j_call: TRBJ1-4; d_call: TRBD1; v_call: TRBV5-1; clone_size: NA
cdr3_nt: TGTGCCAGCAGCCCTGGCCTCCCCGGGGAGCTGTTTTTT; cdr3_aa: CASSPGLPGELFF; j_call: TRBJ2-2; d_call: NA; v_call: TRBV2; clone_size: few
cdr3_nt: TGTGCCAGCAGCCGACTAGCGGTGAACACCGGGGAGCTGTTTTTT; cdr3_aa: CASSRLAVNTGELFF; j_call: TRBJ2-2; d_call: TRBD2; v_call: TRBV5-6; clone_size: NA
cdr3_nt: TGTGCCAGCAGTGACCGCGGGAGTGGGGCCTACGAGCAGTACTTC; cdr3_aa: CASSDRGSGAYEQYF; j_call: TRBJ2-7; d_call: TRBD2; v_call: TRBV2; clone_size: NA